Sequencing of this T cell receptor beta chain was carried out in a study of T cell repertoires in cytomegalovirus infection. Looking at the study overall: Matching HLA type, along with CMV infection, was indicated by public TCR beta signatures.

In TCRdb, the reads were re-called with MiXCR into one record per CDR3 protein. The data show 450,000 to 650,000 distinct CDR3 sequences, with about a quarter seen just once and approximately 13% held by the top ten. General study points: Predominance within the ex vivo response was attributable to HLA-C-restricted CMV-specific TCR beta clonotypes. Cumulative public TCR beta family frequency identified CMV carriers with the relevant HLA.

As regards this clonotype: Its antigen is not known. One end of the junction fails to match germline, which may point to a read error.

This TCR was sampled from a human donor in good health (CMV status not recorded). Some clones in this sample may be carry-over from other donors' samples. Sequencing used PBMCs.

This CDR3 reads CAGSLSQGGNSPLHF. The CDR3 bases are TGTGCCGGCAGTTTATCACAGGGGGGAAATTCACCCCTCCACTTT. The chain carries TRBV27 and TRBJ1-6, with 8 bases that match TRBD1. Per germline, CDR1 MNHEY and CDR2 SMNVEV (reference sequence). The CDR3 loop spans 15 amino acids.